The 5 T cell receptor beta chains presented below share a single source sample, sequenced in a study of graft-versus-host responses after intestinal transplantation. Their antigens remain unidentified. Using immunoSEQ multiplex PCR, the repertoire was profiled, and TCRdb retains in-frame clones only, with some absent. The top ten clones hold 0.5% to 0.6% of a sample with some 41,000 clones, roughly 95% of them seen once. Material: unstimulated CD8+ T cells sorted from spleen or lymph node cells, obtained before transplant. These TCRs come from a human donor who was the organ donor for an intestinal transplant.

This clone was counted only a few times. The V gene is TRBV6-1, the J gene TRBJ2-3, with TRBD2 matching 11 bases. V trimming: 2 bases; J trimming: 6 bases; junction bases outside the gene matches: 4. This CDR3 is built from 15 residues. The germline CDR1 and CDR2 sequences are MNHNS and SASEGT. Here the CDR3 DNA reads TGTGCCAGCAGTGAATTTAGCGGGGGGGGTGATACGCAGTATTTT. This encodes CASSEFSGGGDTQYF.

The chain recombines TRBV4-1 with TRBJ2-3; 9 bases align to TRBD2. The junction had 8 bases not matched to a gene; V was cut back by 4 bases and J by 3 bases. CDR3 length: 16 residues. Germline V gene lookup returns CDR1 MGHRA and CDR2 YSYEKL. This CDR3 reads CASSLPPAGGTDTQYF. The CDR3 DNA reads TGCGCCAGCAGCCTCCCGCCAGCGGGGGGAACAGATACGCAGTATTTT.

The chain is built from TRBV7-3 and TRBJ1-4, with D possibly TRBD1 on 5 matching bases. This CDR3 comprises 14 residues. CDR1 and CDR2 (germline): SGHTA, FQGTGA. Between the trimmed V and J ends, which lost 6 bases and 3 bases, there was a span of 11 bases. The CDR3 loop is CASRPGPPNEKLFF. The CDR3 DNA sequence: TGTGCCAGCAGACCAGGGCCTCCTAATGAAAAACTGTTTTTT.

The chain links TRBV5-4 to TRBJ2-7, with D possibly TRBD2 on 5 matching bases. Looked up from germline, CDR1 is SGHNT and CDR2 is YYREEE (reference sequence). This CDR3 has 15 amino acids. Trimming removed 2 bases at V and 2 bases at J, with 14 bases between. DNA for the CDR3: TGTGCCAGCAGCTTCGGACCACTAGGGCCCTACGAGCAGTACTTC. It is translated as CASSFGPLGPYEQYF.

The chain combines TRBV4-1 with TRBJ1-6; maybe TRBD1 (5 bases). Looked up from germline, CDR1 is MGHRA and CDR2 is YSYEKL. This CDR3 region has 18 residues. The germline V and J ends were trimmed by 3 bases and 9 bases, with 24 bases remaining between them. Here the CDR3 DNA reads TGCGCCAGCAGCCAGCAACCCCCCCCCGGCAGCGGGGGTTCACCCCTCCACTTT. It codes for CASSQQPPPGSGGSPLHF.